These 17 T cell receptor beta chains share one sample of origin, sequenced in a study of blood T cells in healthy people across ages. Alongside a J-beta primer mix, a sample-barcoded 5' primer served in a second PCR lasting about 7 to 12 cycles. MiXCR was run by TCRdb on the 5' RACE reads, yielding one entry per CDR3 protein. The table lists about 1.6 million distinct CDR3 sequences, about 35% of them singletons. Sequencing input: blood. The source of these receptors is a woman aged 25 to 45 in good health.

The count of this clonotype is one. The rearrangement links TRBV5-1 to TRBJ2-1; 8 nucleotides line up with TRBD1. The CDR3 covers 16 residues. The trim removed 4 bases at V and 9 bases at J, leaving 15 bases unmatched. Germline V gene sequence: CDR1 SGHRS, CDR2 YFSETQ. In DNA, the CDR3 is TGCGCCAGCAGCCGTACCGGGACAGGACAACAAGGTGAGCAGTTCTTC. Residues: CASSRTGTGQQGEQFF.

This chain uses TRBV7-9 with TRBJ2-3; 8 nucleotides agree with TRBD2. V lost 7 bases to trimming and J lost 4 bases; unmatched junction nucleotides: 10. In germline, CDR1 is SEHNR, CDR2 FQNEAQ (reference sequence). CDR3 length equals 15 residues. The CDR3 bases are TGTGCCAGCACCAACGGACTAGCTCAAGCAGATACGCAGTATTTT. Translated, it gives CASTNGLAQADTQYF.

This clonotype was counted a few times. This sequence joins TRBV30 and TRBJ2-5; D is undetermined. V was pared by 3 bases and J by 2 bases, with 4 bases between. Per the germline V gene, CDR1 is GTSNPN and CDR2 is SVGIG (reference sequence). The CDR3 consists of 11 residues. CDR3 nucleotides: TGTGCCTGGAGCCATCAAGAGACCCAGTACTTC. It translates to CAWSHQETQYF.

CDR3 region: CASSHGRSQETQYF. The CDR3 DNA is TGTGCCAGTAGTCATGGACGGTCCCAAGAGACCCAGTACTTC. This chain connects TRBV19 to TRBJ2-5, with D unclear. The CDR3 extends over 14 amino acids. Germline loops: CDR1 LNHDA, CDR2 SQIVND (reference sequence). Trimming shortened V by 5 bases and J by 1 base, and 11 bases separated the two germline ends.

This clonotype was picked up many times. V and J are TRBV7-2 and TRBJ2-1, with D unclear. The germline V gene encodes CDR1 SGHTA and CDR2 FQGNSA. The length of the CDR3 is 15 residues. V was cut by 0 bases and J by 7 bases, with 13 bases left in between. As DNA, the CDR3 is TGTGCCAGCAGCTTAGCTTTGGGCGGAACAAATGAGCAGTTCTTC. Protein sequence: CASSLALGGTNEQFF.

There are a few counts of this clonotype. The J gene is TRBJ1-1, the V gene TRBV4-1, with D possibly being TRBD1 (6 bases). Trimming shortened V by 5 bases and J by 6 bases, and 13 bases separated the two germline ends. Germline CDR1 MGHRA, CDR2 YSYEKL. CDR3 length: 13 residues. The CDR3 region is CASSVTGIPEAFF. CDR3 DNA sequence: TGCGCCAGCAGCGTAACAGGGATCCCTGAAGCTTTCTTT.

This rearrangement joins TRBV7-9 to TRBJ2-7, with a weak D call TRBD1 (6 bases). Germline loops: CDR1 SEHNR, CDR2 FQNEAQ (reference sequence). Deletions cut 8 bases from V and 0 bases from J, with 14 bases between. The CDR3 runs to 14 residues. The CDR3 region has the DNA TGTGCCAGCGATTTACAGGGACCCTCCTACGAGCAGTACTTC. Translated, it gives CASDLQGPSYEQYF.

This chain joins TRBV14 and TRBJ2-1; the D is unclear. The ends were cut back, 2 bases at V and 6 bases at J, with 5 bases in the middle. The CDR3 is made up of 12 amino acids. Germline V lookup: CDR1 SGHDN, CDR2 FVKESK. The DNA for the CDR3 is TGTGCCAGCAGCCAAATTGGCAATGAGCAGTTCTTC. Translation gives CASSQIGNEQFF. Full variable domain (missing parts from reference TRBV14 and TRBJ2-1): EAGVTQFPSHSVIEKGQTVTLRCDPISGHDNLYWYRRVMGKEIKFLLHFVKESKQDESGMPNNRFLAERTGGTYSTLKVQPAELEDSGVYFCASSQIGNEQFFGPGTRLTVL.

This clonotype came up a few times. The J gene is TRBJ1-2, the V gene TRBV4-2, with a weak D call TRBD1 (6 bases). V was pared by 0 bases and J by 5 bases, with 16 bases between. Germline V gene sequence: CDR1 LGHNA, CDR2 YNFKEQ. This CDR3 has 16 residues. The CDR3 DNA reads TGTGCCAGCAGCCAAGATGGAGCAGGGGCCTCGTATGGCTACACCTTC. Translation gives CASSQDGAGASYGYTF.

This clonotype was seen a few times. The chain combines TRBV6-1 with TRBJ1-2; possible D gene TRBD1, 5 bases. The CDR3 contains 13 residues. With 2 bases removed from V and 3 bases from J, the gap between germline ends came to 7 bases. Germline values: CDR1 MNHNS, CDR2 SASEGT. CDR3 sequence (DNA): TGTGCCAGCAGTGAACGAGGGGACTATGGCTACACCTTC. As protein: CASSERGDYGYTF.

Many counts were recorded for this clonotype. The V call is TRBV29-1, the J call TRBJ2-7; D possibly corresponds to TRBD1 (6 bases). Germline CDR1 reads SQVTM; CDR2 reads ANQGSEA. Trimming left V 0 bases short and J 1 base short, with 13 bases between. This CDR3 is 15 amino acids long. The CDR3 here is CSVEDWEGQSYEQYF. The CDR3 DNA is TGCAGCGTTGAAGATTGGGAAGGACAGTCCTACGAGCAGTACTTC.

This clonotype was seen a few times. J is TRBJ2-1 and V is TRBV6-2 or TRBV6-3; D not certain. Trimming pared 6 bases from V and 9 bases from J, leaving 9 bases between. Germline CDR1 is MNHEY and CDR2 is SVGEGT. The CDR3 loop spans 11 amino acids. In nucleotides, the CDR3 is TGTGCCAGCAGCCGCCAGTTTGAGCAGTTCTTC. Translated: CASSRQFEQFF.

The chain is built from TRBV4-2 and TRBJ1-1; D possibly corresponds to TRBD1 (5 bases). The CDR3 spans 11 residues. V was clipped by 11 bases and J by 11 bases, with 18 bases between them. Germline values: CDR1 LGHNA, CDR2 YNFKEQ. The CDR3: CAARGGSVAFF. In DNA form, the CDR3 reads TGTGCCGCTAGGGGCGGGTCGGTGGCTTTCTTT.

This clonotype was recorded at least ten times. V is TRBV29-1 and J is TRBJ2-3, with 9 bases fitting TRBD2. Germline CDR1 and CDR2: SQVTM and ANQGSEA. This CDR3 comprises 15 residues. The ends lost 4 bases at V and 4 bases at J; junction bases unmatched: 9. CDR3 sequence (DNA): TGCAGCGTTGTTCTCCTAGCGGGGCCGTCAGATACGCAGTATTTT. It translates to CSVVLLAGPSDTQYF.

The rearrangement links TRBV9 to TRBJ2-1; D unclear. The CDR3 length is 12 residues. The germline V gene encodes CDR1 SGDLS and CDR2 YYNGEE. V lost 2 bases and J lost 7, with 7 bases in between. The CDR3 DNA reads TGTGCCAGCAGCGTTAAGAGGAATGAGCAGTTCTTC. Its translation: CASSVKRNEQFF.

The V call is TRBV19, the J call TRBJ2-3; D is undetermined. Germline CDR1 LNHDA, CDR2 SQIVND (reference sequence). Trimming pared 3 bases from V and 4 bases from J, leaving 17 bases between. CDR3 length equals 16 residues. The CDR3 DNA follows: TGTGCCAGTAGTATCGGGTCTTTTCCCCAAGCAGATACGCAGTATTTT. It specifies CASSIGSFPQADTQYF.

This clonotype has just a few counts. This chain connects TRBV12-3 or TRBV12-4 to TRBJ1-2, with no clear D. There are 12 residues in the CDR3. V dropped 4 bases and J dropped 8 bases, with 11 bases sitting between them. CDR3 in DNA: TGTGCCAGCAGTTATGGAGGATGGGGCTACACCTTC. Translated, it gives CASSYGGWGYTF.